The 21 T cell receptor beta chains given below trace back to one sample, sequenced in a study of CD8+ T cells in alopecia areata. This sample's treatment: oral pan-JAK inhibitor, 5-10 mg twice daily. Extracted from the samples, RNA was reverse transcribed into cDNA to serve as the sequencing template. Profiling relied on immunoSEQ multiplex PCR, and the TCRdb table lists in-frame clones only, not all of them. The table has 110,000 or so clones, 50% to 65% seen once. Material: CD4+ T cells sorted from blood, obtained at week 24, from a patient treated with tofacitinib. The receptors shown here come from a human donor with alopecia areata.

This clone was recorded a few times. The same CDR3 arises from other DNA sequences in this sample as well. The V call is TRBV7-9, the J call TRBJ2-5; D remains unclear. This CDR3 is built from 11 residues. The germline V gene encodes CDR1 SEHNR and CDR2 FQNEAQ (reference sequence). Trimming cost V 2 bases and J 5 bases, with 3 bases left between them. The CDR3 spells CASSLSETQYF. CDR3 nucleotides: TGTGCCAGCAGCTTAAGCGAGACCCAGTACTTC.

The V and J genes are TRBV6-5 and TRBJ1-6, with unresolved D. Looked up from germline, CDR1 is MNHEY and CDR2 is SVGAGI. V was pared by 6 bases and J by 9 bases, with 9 bases between. CDR3 length equals 12 residues. CDR3 bases: TGTGCCAGCAGGAGTGGGTCTTCACCCCTCCACTTT. Translation: CASRSGSSPLHF.

The gene calls are TRBV4-3 and TRBJ1-2; D gene ambiguous. Trimming took off 0 bases at V and 4 bases at J, with 6 bases between the two ends. This CDR3 comprises 13 residues. The germline gives CDR1 LGHNA, CDR2 YSLEER. The CDR3 is CASSQDRSYGYTF. The CDR3 nucleotides are TGCGCCAGCAGCCAAGACCGAAGCTATGGCTACACCTTC.

This clone was detected a few times. One junction end disagrees with the germline gene, perhaps due to a read error. V is TRBV7-7 and J is TRBJ1-4, with D perhaps matching TRBD1 (5 bases). This CDR3 region has 13 residues. Germline assignment: CDR1 SSHAT and CDR2 FNYEAQ (reference sequence). The CDR3 coding sequence is TGTGCTAGCAGCCGGGTCAGGGACGAAAAACTGTTTTTT. It specifies CASSRVRDEKLFF.

This clone was seen more than once but under ten times. The chain couples TRBV30 to TRBJ2-1; D is ambiguous. CDR1 and CDR2 from the germline V gene are GTSNPN and SVGIG (reference sequence). The CDR3 contains 12 residues. The V gene lost 3 bases and the J gene lost 2 bases, with 5 bases spanning the gap. In nucleotides, the CDR3 is TGTGCCTGGAGCCGTACCTACAATGAGCAGTTCTTC. This translates into CAWSRTYNEQFF.

The chain recombines TRBV7-9 with TRBJ2-2; possibly TRBD2 for D (6 bases). The germline CDR1 and CDR2 sequences are SEHNR and FQNEAQ (reference sequence). The CDR3 sequence is 15 residues long. The germline V and J ends were trimmed by 3 bases and 9 bases, with 17 bases remaining between them. The CDR3 DNA is TGTGCCAGCAGCTTCGGCGGGCTAGCGTCACGGGAGCTGTTTTTT. This encodes CASSFGGLASRELFF.

This chain joins TRBV29-1 and TRBJ1-1; TRBD1 is a possible D gene (6 bases). V dropped 0 bases and J dropped 4 bases, with 12 bases sitting between them. The CDR3 is 14 amino acids. The germline V gene has CDR1 SQVTM and CDR2 ANQGSEA. The CDR3, as DNA: TGCAGCGTTGAAGACCCCGGGGGGGCCACTGAAGCTTTCTTT. Amino acids: CSVEDPGGATEAFF.

The chain carries TRBV29-1 and TRBJ2-7; TRBD1 or TRBD2 may be the D gene (6 bases each). The length of the CDR3 is 12 residues. Germline V gene data show CDR1 as SQVTM and CDR2 as ANQGSEA. Deletions cut 6 bases from V and 2 bases from J, with 11 bases between. The CDR3 protein is CSVEGGTYEQYF. CDR3 coding DNA: TGCAGCGTCGAGGGGGGTACCTACGAGCAGTACTTC.

V usage is TRBV6-6 and J usage is TRBJ1-5; D ambiguous. Trimming stripped 2 bases from V and 7 bases from J, with 12 bases between. The CDR3 spans 14 residues. From germline, CDR1 is MNHNY and CDR2 SVGAGI (reference sequence). This CDR3 reads CASSYPGREQPQHF. CDR3 coding DNA: TGTGCCAGCAGTTACCCGGGGAGAGAACAGCCCCAGCATTTT.

The chain carries TRBV9 and TRBJ1-2; possible D gene TRBD1, 6 bases. The CDR3 spans 15 residues. The ends were cut back, 4 bases at V and 2 bases at J, with 15 bases in the middle. CDR1 SGDLS and CDR2 YYNGEE come from the germline V gene. The CDR3 spells CASSSTGRGNYGYTF. CDR3 nucleotides: TGTGCCAGCAGCTCCACAGGGCGCGGAAACTATGGCTACACCTTC. The whole variable domain, filled in from reference TRBV9 and TRBJ1-2, reads DSGVTQTPKHLITATGQRVTLRCSPRSGDLSVYWYQQSLDQGLQFLIQYYNGEERAKGNILERFSAQQFPDLHSELNLSSLELGDSALYFCASSSTGRGNYGYTFGSGTRLTVV.

The chain couples TRBV7-2 to TRBJ1-6, with a possible D match to TRBD1 (5 bases). CDR3 length equals 15 residues. With 1 base removed from V and 13 bases from J, the gap between germline ends came to 17 bases. Germline V lookup: CDR1 SGHTA, CDR2 FQGNSA. CDR3 DNA sequence: TGTGCCAGCAGCTTAGTCTCCAGGGCCAACGGGCCCCTCCACTTT. Translation gives CASSLVSRANGPLHF.

In its sample, this clone was seen once. J is TRBJ1-2 and V is TRBV5-1, with D possibly matching TRBD1 (5 bases). This CDR3 has 13 amino acids. V was trimmed by 3 bases and J by 4 bases, leaving 10 bases between them. Per the germline V gene, CDR1 is SGHRS and CDR2 is YFSETQ. CDR3 nucleotides: TGCGCCAGCAGCTCTGACAGTACCTATGGCTACACCTTC. Translating it yields CASSSDSTYGYTF.

This chain joins TRBV18 and TRBJ2-5; D is unresolved. V lost 3 bases and J lost 1, with 6 bases in between. Germline CDR1 is KGHSH and CDR2 is LQKENI. The CDR3 covers 13 residues. The CDR3 loop is CASSPAAQETQYF. As DNA, the CDR3 is TGTGCCAGCTCACCCGCGGCCCAAGAGACCCAGTACTTC.

The V call is TRBV20-1, the J call TRBJ2-5, with D possibly TRBD2 on 6 matching bases. The V end lost 8 bases, the J end lost 5 bases, and 12 bases lay between the germline ends. The CDR3 loop spans 11 amino acids. Germline CDR1 DFQATT, CDR2 SNEGSKA (reference sequence). The CDR3, as DNA: TGCAGTACAACAGGAGGGGAGACCCAGTACTTC. This encodes CSTTGGETQYF.

The chain is built from TRBV2 and TRBJ1-5, with 8 bases fitting TRBD1. V was pared by 2 bases and J by 7 bases, with 4 bases of the junction left unmatched. CDR1 and CDR2 from the germline V gene are SNHLY and FYNNEI. This CDR3 spans 14 amino acids. The chain's CDR3 is CASSEQGAGQPQHF. For the CDR3, the DNA is TGTGCCAGCAGTGAACAGGGGGCAGGGCAGCCCCAGCATTTT.

The chain links TRBV4-1 to TRBJ1-5; weak D call: TRBD1 (5 bases). The V gene's germline CDR1 is MGHRA and CDR2 YSYEKL. V gave up 4 bases and J gave up 4 bases, with 14 bases separating them. CDR3 length: 15 amino acids. CDR3 residues: CASSRNPTENQPQHF. In DNA, the CDR3 is TGCGCCAGCAGCCGAAATCCGACAGAGAATCAGCCCCAGCATTTT.

This sequence joins TRBV7-9 and TRBJ2-5; D might be TRBD1 or TRBD2, each matching 5 bases. Deletions cut 3 bases from V and 7 bases from J, with 6 bases between. The germline gives CDR1 SEHNR, CDR2 FQNEAQ (reference sequence). The CDR3 extends over 11 amino acids. This chain's CDR3 is CASSLRGTQYF. The DNA for the CDR3 is TGTGCCAGCAGCTTGAGGGGGACCCAGTACTTC. Full variable domain (outside the CDR3, taken from reference TRBV7-9 and TRBJ2-5): DTGVSQNPRHKITKRGQNVTFRCDPISEHNRLYWYRQTLGQGPEFLTYFQNEAQLEKSRLLSDRFSAERPKGSFSTLEIQRTEQGDSAMYLCASSLRGTQYFGPGTRLLVL.

In its sample, this clone was seen a few times. This chain uses TRBV30 with TRBJ1-5; 10 bases map to TRBD1. Germline V lookup: CDR1 GTSNPN, CDR2 SVGIG (reference sequence). CDR3 length: 14 residues. With 3 bases clipped from V and 2 bases from J, the junction kept 1 base outside the gene matches. The DNA of the CDR3 is TGTGCCTGGAGGGGGACAGGGGGCAATCAGCCCCAGCATTTT. The encoded protein is CAWRGTGGNQPQHF.

The rearrangement links TRBV29-1 to TRBJ1-1; no clear D. The V end was cut by 4 bases, the J end by 0 bases, with 12 bases between. CDR3 length: 14 residues. Looked up from germline, CDR1 is SQVTM and CDR2 is ANQGSEA. The CDR3 nucleotides are TGCAGCGTTGCCCTCCATAACATGAACACTGAAGCTTTCTTT. Encoded protein: CSVALHNMNTEAFF.

This clone was recorded once. The gene calls are TRBV7-9 and TRBJ2-5; 9 bases align to TRBD2. The CDR3 extends over 13 amino acids. Trimming removed 5 bases from V and 13 bases from J; junction bases left unmatched: 11. Germline loops: CDR1 SEHNR, CDR2 FQNEAQ (reference sequence). CDR3 residues: CASSQVAGAPPYF. In DNA form, the CDR3 reads TGTGCCAGCAGCCAGGTAGCGGGGGCCCCCCCGTACTTC.

The V and J genes are TRBV11-3 and TRBJ2-1; D perhaps matches TRBD1 (5 bases). CDR1 SGHNT and CDR2 YENEEA come from the germline V gene. This CDR3 has 16 residues. V was cut by 4 bases and J by 8 bases, with 21 bases left in between. The CDR3 loop is CASSSIKGSYNDEQFF. The CDR3 DNA reads as TGTGCCAGCAGCTCCATTAAGGGGTCCTACAATGATGAGCAGTTCTTC.